The subject of this entry is one T cell receptor (beta chain). Its antigen is unidentified. Via MiXCR, TCRdb re-called the 5' RACE reads, giving one row per CDR3 protein. The sample has around 9,000 distinct CDR3 sequences; under 40% are singletons. Study conclusions and caveats: Tumor memory CD4+ T cell TCR gene usage clustered with blood and lymph node memory CD4+ cells and lymph node naive CD4+ cells.

Treg sorting used a CD4+CD25+CD127-/low gate. With 7 bases removed from V and 5 bases from J, the gap between germline ends came to 11 bases. CDR1 is MDHEN and CDR2 is SYDVKM in the germline V gene. The CDR3 contains 13 residues. The rearrangement joins TRBV28 to TRBJ2-2; perhaps TRBD1 as D (6 bases). The source material was Tregs sorted from blood. This sequence was found in a female donor with breast cancer. CDR3: CASITGRTGELFF. The CDR3 DNA is TGTGCCAGCATTACAGGGCGGACCGGGGAGCTGTTTTTT. Complete variable domain (other parts from reference TRBV28 and TRBJ2-2): DVKVTQSSRYLVKRTGEKVFLECVQDMDHENMFWYRQDPGLGLRLIYFSYDVKMKEKGDIPEGYSVSREKKERFSLILESASTNQTSMYLCASITGRTGELFFGEGSRLTVL.